Included here is one TCR beta chain sequence, with context. The data originate from a study of tissue T cells after allogeneic stem cell transplantation. Whole-study context: Patients with graft-versus-host disease had grafts: several unmodified, three CD34-selected and T-cell-depleted.

All graft-versus-host disease patients had gastrointestinal involvement and received several lines of directed therapy. V shed 4 bases, J shed 4 bases, and the junction held 10 bases outside the gene matches. The CDR3 is 16 residues long. Germline V gene sequence: CDR1 SEHNR, CDR2 FQNEAQ (reference sequence). The method was immunoSEQ multiplex PCR; TCRdb's version includes in-frame clones alone and lacks a portion of them. There are about 210 clones in the sample; roughly 73% occur only once, and about two fifths lies in the top ten. The source of this sequence is a female patient between 40 and 75 years old with steroid-refractory graft-versus-host disease after an allogeneic stem cell transplant. Some T cells may have originated in the graft donor. This chain uses TRBV7-9 with TRBJ1-1; 9 nucleotides agree with TRBD1. Sequencing was performed on rectal tissue, taken at autopsy. The CDR3 reads CASSWGQGWFVTEAFF. In DNA form, the CDR3 reads TGTGCCAGCAGCTGGGGACAGGGCTGGTTTGTCACTGAAGCTTTCTTT.